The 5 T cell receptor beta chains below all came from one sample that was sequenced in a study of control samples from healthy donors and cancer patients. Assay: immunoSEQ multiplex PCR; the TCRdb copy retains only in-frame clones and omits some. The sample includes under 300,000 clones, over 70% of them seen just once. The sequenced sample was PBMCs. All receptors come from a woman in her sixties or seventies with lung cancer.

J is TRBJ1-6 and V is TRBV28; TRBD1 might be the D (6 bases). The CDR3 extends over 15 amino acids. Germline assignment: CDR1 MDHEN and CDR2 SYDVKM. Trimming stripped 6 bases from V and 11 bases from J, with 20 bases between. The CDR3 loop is CASSANQGNGTPLHF. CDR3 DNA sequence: TGTGCCAGCAGCGCAAATCAGGGGAATGGTACACCCCTCCACTTT.

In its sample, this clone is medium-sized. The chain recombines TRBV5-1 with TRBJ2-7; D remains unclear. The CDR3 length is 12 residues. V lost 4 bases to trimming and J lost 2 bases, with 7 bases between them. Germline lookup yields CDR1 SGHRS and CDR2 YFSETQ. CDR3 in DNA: TGCGCCAGCAGCCAGGCCACCTACGAGCAGTACTTC. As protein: CASSQATYEQYF.

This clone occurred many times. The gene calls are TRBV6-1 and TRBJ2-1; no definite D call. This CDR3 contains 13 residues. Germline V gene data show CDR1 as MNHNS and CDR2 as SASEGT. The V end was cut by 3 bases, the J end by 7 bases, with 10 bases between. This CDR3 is CASSDQGWNEQFF. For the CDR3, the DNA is TGTGCCAGCAGTGACCAAGGGTGGAATGAGCAGTTCTTC.

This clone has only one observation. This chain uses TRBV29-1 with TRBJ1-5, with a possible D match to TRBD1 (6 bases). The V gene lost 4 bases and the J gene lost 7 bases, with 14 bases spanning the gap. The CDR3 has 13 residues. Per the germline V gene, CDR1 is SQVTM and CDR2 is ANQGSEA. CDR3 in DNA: TGCAGCGTTGCACAGGGTCAGGCACAGCCCCAGCATTTT. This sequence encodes CSVAQGQAQPQHF.

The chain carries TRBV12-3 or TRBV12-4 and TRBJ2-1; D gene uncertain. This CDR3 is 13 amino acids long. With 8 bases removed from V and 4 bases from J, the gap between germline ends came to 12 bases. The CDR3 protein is CASAADRYNEQFF. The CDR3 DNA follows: TGTGCCAGCGCCGCAGACCGTTACAATGAGCAGTTCTTC.